This TCR beta chain was profiled in a study of vaccination and CD4 T cells after COVID-19. Study findings and constraints: There was no significant change from around 19 to 38 median reactive clonotypes. Within the convalescent patients, a median approximately 90% of the SARS-CoV-2-reactive clones were ones that appeared only post-vaccination.

V dropped 6 bases and J dropped 0 bases, with 11 bases sitting between them. The CDR3 extends over 14 amino acids. Germline assignment: CDR1 MDHEN and CDR2 SYDVKM. TCRdb reprocessed the PCR reads via MiXCR and lists one record per CDR3 protein. The sample holds over 25,000 distinct CDR3 sequences, approximately 53% seen once. Points on this clonotype: The antigen remains unidentified.

The time point here: late sampling 161 to 241 days after vaccination in a few convalescent patients. Here the sequenced sample was CD4+ T cells from blood, taken about 7 months after SARS-CoV-2 vaccination. The receptor's source is a human donor who had recovered from COVID-19. The rearrangement joins TRBV28 to TRBJ2-5; D may be TRBD1 (6 bases). CDR3: CASSQQGYQETQYF. The DNA for the CDR3 is TGTGCCAGCAGCCAGCAGGGGTACCAAGAGACCCAGTACTTC.